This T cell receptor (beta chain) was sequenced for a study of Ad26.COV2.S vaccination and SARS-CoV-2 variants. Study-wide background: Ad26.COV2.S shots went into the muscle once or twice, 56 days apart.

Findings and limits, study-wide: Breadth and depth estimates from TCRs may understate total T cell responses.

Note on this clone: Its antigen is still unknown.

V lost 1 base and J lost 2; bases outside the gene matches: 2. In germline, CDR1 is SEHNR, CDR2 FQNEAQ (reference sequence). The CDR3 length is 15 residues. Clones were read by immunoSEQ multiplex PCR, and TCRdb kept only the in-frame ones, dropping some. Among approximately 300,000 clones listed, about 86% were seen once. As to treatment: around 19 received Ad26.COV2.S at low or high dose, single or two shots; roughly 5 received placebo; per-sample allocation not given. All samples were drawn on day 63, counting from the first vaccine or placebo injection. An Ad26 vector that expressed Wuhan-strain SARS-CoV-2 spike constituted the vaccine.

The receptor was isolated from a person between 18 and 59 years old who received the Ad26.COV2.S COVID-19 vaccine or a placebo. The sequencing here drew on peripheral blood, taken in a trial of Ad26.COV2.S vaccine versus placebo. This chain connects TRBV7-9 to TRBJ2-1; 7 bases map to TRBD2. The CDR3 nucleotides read TGTGCCAGCAGCTTAGAAGCGGGGCCCTACAATGAGCAGTTCTTC. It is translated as CASSLEAGPYNEQFF.